Shown below are 29 T cell receptor beta chains from a single sample sequenced in a study of cytomegalovirus exposure and HLA in healthy donors. The method was immunoSEQ multiplex PCR; TCRdb's version includes in-frame clones alone and lacks a portion of them. This sample yields 45,000 to 65,000 clones, of which 89% are seen a single time; 15% belongs to the top ten. Material for sequencing was PBMCs. The receptors stem from a woman in her late teens or twenties in good health and CMV-seronegative.

V usage is TRBV5-8 and J usage is TRBJ1-1, with 9 bases identical to TRBD1. Per the germline V gene, CDR1 is SGHTS and CDR2 is YDEGEE. Losses at the gene ends were 6 bases for V and 0 bases for J; bases not matched to a gene: 6. This CDR3 has 15 residues. CDR3 nucleotide sequence: TGTGCCAGCATCAGAGACAGGGGGATGAACACTGAAGCTTTCTTT. Its translation: CASIRDRGMNTEAFF. The whole variable domain, filled in from reference TRBV5-8 and TRBJ1-1, reads EAGVTQSPTHLIKTRGQQATLRCSPISGHTSVYWYQQALGLGLQFLLWYDEGEERNRGNFPPRFSGRQFPNYSSELNVNALELEDSALYLCASIRDRGMNTEAFFGQGTRLTVV.

This chain joins TRBV6-6 and TRBJ1-5; D is unclear. The CDR3 has 14 amino acids. Trimming removed 6 bases from V and 3 bases from J, with 12 bases in between. Germline assignment: CDR1 MNHNY and CDR2 SVGAGI (reference sequence). The CDR3, as DNA: TGTGCCAGCAGCCCCACGGCGGTCAATCAGCCCCAGCATTTT. This sequence encodes CASSPTAVNQPQHF.

The V and J genes are TRBV4-2 and TRBJ1-3; no firm D call. The length of the CDR3 is 15 residues. V was cut by 3 bases and J by 2 bases, with 11 bases left in between. From germline, CDR1 is LGHNA and CDR2 YNFKEQ. Written as DNA, the CDR3 is TGTGCCAGCAGCCATCCGGGGAGGGCTGGAAACACCATATATTTT. This encodes CASSHPGRAGNTIYF.

This clone was counted once. The chain links TRBV18 to TRBJ2-7, with TRBD1 matching 10 bases. The CDR3 is 16 amino acids. The junction had 5 bases not matched to a gene; V was cut back by 3 bases and J by 0 bases. Looked up from germline, CDR1 is KGHSH and CDR2 is LQKENI. CDR3: CASSPGGQGHSYEQYF. In nucleotides, the CDR3 is TGTGCCAGCTCACCGGGGGGACAGGGGCACTCCTACGAGCAGTACTTC.

In its sample, this clone was seen once. The chain employs TRBV11-2 and TRBJ1-1, with a tentative D call TRBD1 (6 bases). This CDR3 contains 11 residues. The germline V gene has CDR1 SGHAT and CDR2 FQNNGV. V was trimmed by 5 bases and J by 10 bases, leaving 11 bases between them. The CDR3 sequence: CASSQGLGAFF. The CDR3, as DNA: TGTGCCAGCAGCCAGGGGTTGGGAGCTTTCTTT.

The J gene is TRBJ2-5, the V gene TRBV7-8; 11 positions agree with TRBD1. The V and J ends lost 3 bases and 5 bases, in that order; junction bases with no gene match: 5. Germline lookup yields CDR1 SGHVS and CDR2 FQNEAQ. CDR3 size: 15 residues. This CDR3 is CASSFPGTGGETQYF. As DNA, the CDR3 is TGTGCCAGCAGCTTCCCCGGGACAGGGGGTGAGACCCAGTACTTC.

The V and J genes are TRBV4-3 and TRBJ2-1; D not resolved. The CDR3 length is 15 residues. The germline V gene has CDR1 LGHNA and CDR2 YSLEER. Trimming took off 0 bases at V and 4 bases at J, with 10 bases between the two ends. This chain's CDR3 is CASSQDMAEYNEQFF. The CDR3 DNA sequence: TGCGCCAGCAGCCAAGATATGGCAGAATACAATGAGCAGTTCTTC.

V gene TRBV11-2 combines with J gene TRBJ2-2, with 7 bases lining up with TRBD2. The J segment lost 6 bases and the V segment lost 5 bases, leaving 9 bases of the junction unmatched. From germline, CDR1 is SGHAT and CDR2 FQNNGV. CDR3 size: 15 residues. The DNA for the CDR3 is TGTGCCAGCAGCCGGGACGCGCTAGCGGCCGGGGAGCTGTTTTTT. Translating it yields CASSRDALAAGELFF.

This chain joins TRBV29-1 and TRBJ2-7; possibly TRBD1 for D (5 bases). Germline CDR1 and CDR2: SQVTM and ANQGSEA. CDR3 size: 14 residues. V lost 0 bases and J lost 2, with 11 bases in between. The CDR3 coding sequence is TGCAGCGTTGAAGAAAGGGGCAGGGCCTACGAGCAGTACTTC. This translates into CSVEERGRAYEQYF.

This chain uses TRBV5-1 with TRBJ2-1; 8 bases are a match to TRBD2. J lost 7 bases, V lost 0 bases, and 9 bases had no gene match. This CDR3 region has 16 residues. The germline V gene encodes CDR1 SGHRS and CDR2 YFSETQ. The CDR3 protein is CASSLGGAGAMNEQFF. The CDR3 DNA follows: TGCGCCAGCAGCTTGGGTGGAGCGGGGGCTATGAATGAGCAGTTCTTC.

The J gene is TRBJ2-1, the V gene TRBV29-1; 8 nucleotides agree with TRBD2. From germline, CDR1 is SQVTM and CDR2 ANQGSEA. This CDR3 is built from 13 residues. Unmatched junction bases numbered 3, after V lost 3 bases and J lost 5 bases. The CDR3 region has the DNA TGCAGCGTTGACGTGGGACTAGACAATGAGCAGTTCTTC. This codes for CSVDVGLDNEQFF.

This clone was recorded a few times. The chain carries TRBV10-3 and TRBJ2-7; D is possibly TRBD2 (6 bases). V was shortened by 2 bases and J by 0 bases, with 14 bases between the two germline ends. The CDR3 sequence is 16 residues long. CDR1 is ENHRY, CDR2 SYGVKD, per germline. Here the CDR3 DNA reads TGTGCCATCAGTGAGCAAGGGGCGGGAAGCTCCTACGAGCAGTACTTC. This gives the protein CAISEQGAGSSYEQYF.

In its sample, this clone was seen a few times. This chain joins TRBV9 and TRBJ1-3; D unresolved. This CDR3 has 14 amino acids. Between the trimmed V and J ends, which lost 3 bases and 2 bases, there was a span of 9 bases. Germline CDR1 is SGDLS and CDR2 is YYNGEE. The CDR3 coding sequence is TGTGCCAGCAGCGCACAGATAGCTGGAAACACCATATATTTT. This gives the protein CASSAQIAGNTIYF.

The CDR3 spells CASSLASQGTETQYF. The CDR3 DNA follows: TGCGCCAGCAGCTTGGCCAGCCAGGGGACGGAGACCCAGTACTTC. The rearrangement links TRBV5-1 to TRBJ2-5, with D possibly being TRBD1 (6 bases). This CDR3 is 15 amino acids long. Per the germline V gene, CDR1 is SGHRS and CDR2 is YFSETQ. V was cut by 0 bases and J by 5 bases, with 14 bases left in between. The full variable domain, rest sourced from reference TRBV5-1 and TRBJ2-5, is KAGVTQTPRYLIKTRGQQVTLSCSPISGHRSVSWYQQTPGQGLQFLFEYFSETQRNKGNFPGRFSGRQFSNSRSEMNVSTLELGDSALYLCASSLASQGTETQYFGPGTRLLVL.

The chain recombines TRBV5-1 with TRBJ2-6; 7 positions agree with TRBD2. The CDR3 covers 18 residues. Unmatched junction bases numbered 7, after V lost 1 base and J lost 0 bases. Germline CDR1 and CDR2: SGHRS and YFSETQ. CDR3 DNA: TGCGCCAGCAGCTTGACGGTGGGAGGGTCCTCTGGGGCCAACGTCCTGACTTTC. It is translated as CASSLTVGGSSGANVLTF. Full variable domain (missing parts from reference TRBV5-1 and TRBJ2-6): KAGVTQTPRYLIKTRGQQVTLSCSPISGHRSVSWYQQTPGQGLQFLFEYFSETQRNKGNFPGRFSGRQFSNSRSEMNVSTLELGDSALYLCASSLTVGGSSGANVLTFGAGSRLTVL.

The chain links TRBV6-1 to TRBJ1-2; 8 bases match TRBD1. With V trimmed by 6 bases and J by 6 bases, 6 bases remained unmatched. CDR3 length: 13 amino acids. Germline loops: CDR1 MNHNS, CDR2 SASEGT. The CDR3 DNA follows: TGTGCCAGCAGCCGGACAGGGAGGAATGGCTACACCTTC. This translates into CASSRTGRNGYTF.

The V call is TRBV7-9, the J call TRBJ1-1, with D hard to call. Germline assignment: CDR1 SEHNR and CDR2 FQNEAQ (reference sequence). This CDR3 has 13 amino acids. Trimming shortened V by 3 bases and J by 3 bases, and 8 bases separated the two germline ends. The CDR3 nucleotides are TGTGCCAGCAGCTTTTCCGGGGACACTGAAGCTTTCTTT. It translates to CASSFSGDTEAFF.

The chain carries TRBV7-8 and TRBJ2-1, with 11 bases matching TRBD2. Germline loops: CDR1 SGHVS, CDR2 FQNEAQ. The CDR3 sequence is 15 residues long. J lost 9 bases, V lost 0 bases, and 4 bases had no gene match. The CDR3 bases are TGTGCCAGCAGCTTAGCTAGCGGGGGGGCTAGTGAGCAGTTCTTC. This translates into CASSLASGGASEQFF.

The J gene is TRBJ2-7, the V gene TRBV7-8; D not resolved. With 1 base removed from V and 3 bases from J, the gap between germline ends came to 7 bases. The CDR3 has 13 amino acids. Germline V gene lookup returns CDR1 SGHVS and CDR2 FQNEAQ. CDR3: CASSLGAHYEQYF. DNA of the CDR3: TGTGCCAGCAGCTTAGGCGCCCACTACGAGCAGTACTTC.

CDR3 protein: CASSPTSGTDTQYF. The CDR3 coding sequence is TGTGCCAGCTCACCTACTAGCGGCACAGATACGCAGTATTTT. J is TRBJ2-3 and V is TRBV18; 7 nucleotides line up with TRBD2. The CDR3 spans 14 residues. Trimming removed 3 bases from V and 1 base from J; junction bases left unmatched: 1. Germline V lookup: CDR1 KGHSH, CDR2 LQKENI.

This chain uses TRBV19 with TRBJ2-1; a possible D gene is TRBD1 (6 bases). V lost 5 bases and J lost 8, with 13 bases in between. CDR1 is LNHDA, CDR2 SQIVND, per germline (reference sequence). This CDR3 spans 13 amino acids. This chain's CDR3 is CASSPRDIYEQFF. The CDR3 nucleotides are TGTGCCAGTAGTCCCCGGGACATTTATGAGCAGTTCTTC.

The chain combines TRBV18 with TRBJ1-5; TRBD1 matches 7 bases. After removal of 3 bases from V and 5 bases from J, the junction contained 10 bases not matched to a gene. CDR1 KGHSH and CDR2 LQKENI come from the germline V gene. The CDR3 runs to 16 residues. The CDR3 region is CASSPDDREGDQPQHF. The DNA for the CDR3 is TGTGCCAGCTCACCGGATGACAGGGAAGGGGATCAGCCCCAGCATTTT.

V and J are TRBV30 and TRBJ2-7; tentatively, D is TRBD2 (6 bases). The CDR3 runs 12 residues. In germline, CDR1 is GTSNPN, CDR2 SVGIG (reference sequence). The V and J ends lost 1 base and 2 bases respectively, with 6 bases between them. The CDR3 coding sequence is TGTGCCTGGAGTGCGGGGGCCTACGAGCAGTACTTC. Translated: CAWSAGAYEQYF.

This rearrangement joins TRBV5-4 to TRBJ1-5; D unresolved. Germline CDR1 is SGHNT and CDR2 is YYREEE (reference sequence). Trimming removed 2 bases at V and 7 bases at J, with 10 bases between. CDR3 length: 13 residues. CDR3 protein: CASSFGPWQPQHF. CDR3 nucleotide sequence: TGTGCCAGCAGCTTTGGCCCATGGCAGCCCCAGCATTTT.

This chain joins TRBV2 and TRBJ2-7; TRBD2 matches 7 bases. Germline V gene data show CDR1 as SNHLY and CDR2 as FYNNEI. This CDR3 spans 16 amino acids. V shed 6 bases and J 5 bases; nucleotides not matched to a gene: 16. The chain's CDR3 is CASRGGGTSGAHEQYF. CDR3 nucleotide sequence: TGTGCCAGCAGGGGGGGAGGGACTTCCGGAGCCCACGAGCAGTACTTC.

V is TRBV5-4 and J is TRBJ1-6; tentative D call: TRBD1 (5 bases). Germline V lookup: CDR1 SGHNT, CDR2 YYREEE (reference sequence). The V gene lost 3 bases and the J gene lost 13 bases, with 17 bases spanning the gap. The CDR3 sequence is 14 residues long. The CDR3 bases are TGTGCCAGCAGCTATACCAAGGGACTGGGGCCCCTCCACTTT. Translation gives CASSYTKGLGPLHF.

The rearrangement uses TRBV20-1 and TRBJ2-7, with D maybe TRBD1 (6 bases). The CDR3 sequence is 11 residues long. From germline, CDR1 is DFQATT and CDR2 SNEGSKA (reference sequence). The V end was cut by 5 bases, the J end by 3 bases, with 8 bases between. This CDR3 is CSAGTSYEQYF. The CDR3 coding sequence is TGCAGTGCTGGGACAAGCTACGAGCAGTACTTC.

The CDR3 loop reads CASSLNPPGLLDQPQHF. The CDR3 bases are TGTGCCAGCAGCTTAAACCCCCCAGGGCTCCTCGATCAGCCCCAGCATTTT. This rearrangement joins TRBV7-9 to TRBJ1-5, with D possibly being TRBD1 (5 bases). Deletions cut 2 bases from V and 5 bases from J, with 19 bases between. The CDR3 spans 17 residues. CDR1 is SEHNR and CDR2 is FQNEAQ in the germline V gene (reference sequence).

The chain couples TRBV5-6 to TRBJ1-1; D not certain. Germline V lookup: CDR1 SGHDT, CDR2 YYEEEE. The CDR3 loop spans 14 amino acids. The V end was cut by 3 bases, the J end by 1 base, with 10 bases between. The CDR3 loop is CASSWFSGNTEAFF. In DNA, the CDR3 is TGTGCCAGCAGCTGGTTTTCGGGGAACACTGAAGCTTTCTTT.